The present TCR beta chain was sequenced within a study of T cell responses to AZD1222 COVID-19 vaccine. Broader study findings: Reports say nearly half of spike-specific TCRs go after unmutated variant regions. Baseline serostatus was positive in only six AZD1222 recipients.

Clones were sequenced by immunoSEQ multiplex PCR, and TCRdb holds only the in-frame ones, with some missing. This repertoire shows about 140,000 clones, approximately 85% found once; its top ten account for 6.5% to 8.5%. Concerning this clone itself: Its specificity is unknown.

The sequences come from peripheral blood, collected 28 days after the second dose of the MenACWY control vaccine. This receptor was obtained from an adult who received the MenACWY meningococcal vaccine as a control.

DNA for the CDR3: TGCGCCAGCAGCTCCCGGGGCGGAACTGAAGCTTTCTTT. It encodes CASSSRGGTEAFF. The chain has TRBV5-1 and TRBJ1-1, with D maybe TRBD1 (5 bases). Trimming stripped 3 bases from V and 5 bases from J, with 11 bases between. CDR1 is SGHRS, CDR2 YFSETQ, per germline. This CDR3 region has 13 residues.